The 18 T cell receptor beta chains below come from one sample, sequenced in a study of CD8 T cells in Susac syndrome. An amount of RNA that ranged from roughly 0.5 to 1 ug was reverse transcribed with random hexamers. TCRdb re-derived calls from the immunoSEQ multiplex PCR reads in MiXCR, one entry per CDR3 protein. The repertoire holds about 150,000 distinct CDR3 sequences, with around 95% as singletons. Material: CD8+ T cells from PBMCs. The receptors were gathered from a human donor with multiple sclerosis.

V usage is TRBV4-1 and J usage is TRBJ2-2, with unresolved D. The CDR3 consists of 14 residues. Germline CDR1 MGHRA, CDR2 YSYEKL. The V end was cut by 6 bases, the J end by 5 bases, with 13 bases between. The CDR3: CASSQNLLTGELFF. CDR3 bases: TGCGCCAGCAGTCAGAACCTATTAACCGGGGAGCTGTTTTTT.

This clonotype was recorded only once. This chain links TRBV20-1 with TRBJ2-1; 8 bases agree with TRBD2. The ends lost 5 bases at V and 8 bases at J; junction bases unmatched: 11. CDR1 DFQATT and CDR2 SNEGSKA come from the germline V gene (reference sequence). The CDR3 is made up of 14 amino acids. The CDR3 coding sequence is TGCAGTGCTCTCGACCCAGCGGGGGTCTATGAGCAGTTCTTC. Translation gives CSALDPAGVYEQFF.

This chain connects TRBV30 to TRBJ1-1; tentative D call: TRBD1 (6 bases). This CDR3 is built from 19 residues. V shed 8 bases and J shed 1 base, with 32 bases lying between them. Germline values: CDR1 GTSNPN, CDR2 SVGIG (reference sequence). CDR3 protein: CARVALQGTPLTWNTEAFF. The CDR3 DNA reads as TGTGCCCGGGTGGCTCTACAGGGAACCCCTTTGACTTGGAACACTGAAGCTTTCTTT.

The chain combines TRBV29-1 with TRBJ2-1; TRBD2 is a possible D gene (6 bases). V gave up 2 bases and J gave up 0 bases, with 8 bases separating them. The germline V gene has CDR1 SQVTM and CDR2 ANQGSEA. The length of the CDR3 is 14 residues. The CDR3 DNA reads TGCAGCGTTGAATGGGGGGACTCCTACAATGAGCAGTTCTTC. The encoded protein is CSVEWGDSYNEQFF.

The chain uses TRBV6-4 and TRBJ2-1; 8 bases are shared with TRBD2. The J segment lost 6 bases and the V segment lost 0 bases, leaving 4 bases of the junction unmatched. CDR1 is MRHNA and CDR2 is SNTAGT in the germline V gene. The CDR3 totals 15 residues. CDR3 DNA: TGTGCCAGCAGTGACTCTACTAGCGGAATCAATGAGCAGTTCTTC. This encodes CASSDSTSGINEQFF.

The CDR3 DNA reads as TGCAGTGCTAGAGATCTTGAGGGGGCTGGAAACACCATATATTTT. It translates to CSARDLEGAGNTIYF. The chain is built from TRBV20-1 and TRBJ1-3, with D possibly matching TRBD1 (6 bases). V lost 0 bases and J 2 bases, leaving 11 bases between the germline ends. The V gene's germline CDR1 is DFQATT and CDR2 SNEGSKA (reference sequence). CDR3 length: 15 amino acids.

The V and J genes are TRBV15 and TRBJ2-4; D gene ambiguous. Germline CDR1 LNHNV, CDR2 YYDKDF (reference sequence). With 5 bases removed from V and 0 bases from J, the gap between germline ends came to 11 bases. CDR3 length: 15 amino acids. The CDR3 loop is CATSLASLAKNIQYF. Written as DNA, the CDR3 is TGTGCCACCAGCTTAGCCAGCCTAGCCAAAAACATTCAGTACTTC.

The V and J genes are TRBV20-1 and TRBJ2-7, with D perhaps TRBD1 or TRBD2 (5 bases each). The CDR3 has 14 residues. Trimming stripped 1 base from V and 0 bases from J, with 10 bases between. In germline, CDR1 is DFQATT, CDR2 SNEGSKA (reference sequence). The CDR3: CSARAGPNSYEQYV. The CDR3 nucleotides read TGCAGTGCTAGAGCGGGACCCAACTCCTACGAGCAGTACGTC.

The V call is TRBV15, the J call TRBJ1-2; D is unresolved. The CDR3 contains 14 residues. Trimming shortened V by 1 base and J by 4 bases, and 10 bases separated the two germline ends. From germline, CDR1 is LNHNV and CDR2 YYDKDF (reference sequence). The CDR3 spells CATSRVPESYGYTF. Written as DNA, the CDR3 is TGTGCCACCAGCAGAGTCCCGGAGTCCTATGGCTACACCTTC.

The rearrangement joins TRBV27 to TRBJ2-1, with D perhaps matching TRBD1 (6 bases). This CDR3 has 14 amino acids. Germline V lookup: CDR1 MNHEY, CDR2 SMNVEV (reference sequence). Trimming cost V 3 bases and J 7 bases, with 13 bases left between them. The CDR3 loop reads CASSFPDSKNEQFF. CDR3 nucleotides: TGTGCCAGCAGTTTTCCGGACAGCAAGAATGAGCAGTTCTTC.

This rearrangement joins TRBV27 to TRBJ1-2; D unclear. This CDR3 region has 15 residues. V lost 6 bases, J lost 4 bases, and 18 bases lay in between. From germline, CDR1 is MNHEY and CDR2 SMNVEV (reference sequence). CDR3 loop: CASREVAGSSYGYTF. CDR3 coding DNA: TGTGCCAGCAGGGAGGTCGCCGGATCCTCCTATGGCTACACCTTC.

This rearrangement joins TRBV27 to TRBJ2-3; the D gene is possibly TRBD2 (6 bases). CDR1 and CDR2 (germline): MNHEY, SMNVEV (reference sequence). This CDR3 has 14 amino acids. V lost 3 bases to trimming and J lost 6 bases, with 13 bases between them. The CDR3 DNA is TGTGCCAGCAGTTTTCGTGAGAGCGGGGATACGCAGTATTTT. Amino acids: CASSFRESGDTQYF.

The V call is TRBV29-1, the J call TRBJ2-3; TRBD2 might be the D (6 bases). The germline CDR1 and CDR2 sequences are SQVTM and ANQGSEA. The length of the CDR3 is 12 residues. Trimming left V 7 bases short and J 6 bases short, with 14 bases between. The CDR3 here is CSGEDPGDTQYF. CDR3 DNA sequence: TGCAGCGGGGAGGACCCGGGGGATACGCAGTATTTT.

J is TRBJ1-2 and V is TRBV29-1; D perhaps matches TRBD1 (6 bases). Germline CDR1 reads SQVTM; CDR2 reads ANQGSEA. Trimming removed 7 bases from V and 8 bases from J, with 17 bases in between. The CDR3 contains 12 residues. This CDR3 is CSDLSPQGGYTF. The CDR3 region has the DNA TGCAGCGATTTGAGCCCACAGGGAGGCTACACCTTC.

The CDR3 region is CASSLERTLSEAFF. In nucleotides, the CDR3 is TGTGCCAGCAGCTTAGAACGGACTCTTTCCGAAGCTTTCTTT. The J gene is TRBJ1-1, the V gene TRBV7-9; D call uncertain. This CDR3 is 14 amino acids long. Germline V gene sequence: CDR1 SEHNR, CDR2 FQNEAQ (reference sequence). V lost 1 base, J lost 8 bases, and 14 bases lay in between.

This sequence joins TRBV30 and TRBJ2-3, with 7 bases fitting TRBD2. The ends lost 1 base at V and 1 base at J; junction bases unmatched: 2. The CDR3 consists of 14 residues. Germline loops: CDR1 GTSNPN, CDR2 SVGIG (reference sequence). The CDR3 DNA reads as TGTGCCTGGAGTGGGGGGAGGGGCACAGATACGCAGTATTTT. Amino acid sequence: CAWSGGRGTDTQYF.

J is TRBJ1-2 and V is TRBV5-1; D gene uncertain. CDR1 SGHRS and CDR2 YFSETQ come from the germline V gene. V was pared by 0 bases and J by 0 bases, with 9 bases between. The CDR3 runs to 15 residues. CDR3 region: CASSLGPTTNYGYTF. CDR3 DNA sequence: TGCGCCAGCAGCTTGGGTCCGACCACTAACTATGGCTACACCTTC.

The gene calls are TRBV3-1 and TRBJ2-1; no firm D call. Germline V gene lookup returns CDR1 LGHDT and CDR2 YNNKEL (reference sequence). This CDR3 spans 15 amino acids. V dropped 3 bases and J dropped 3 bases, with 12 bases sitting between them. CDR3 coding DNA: TGTGCCAGCAGCCACCCCAGTCTAGTCTACAATGAGCAGTTCTTC. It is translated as CASSHPSLVYNEQFF.